The rows below give T cell receptor beta chains drawn from one sample of a study of T cell changes during pregnancy in multiple sclerosis. Here immunoSEQ multiplex PCR was the method, and the copy in TCRdb shows in-frame clones only, minus some. This sample carries around 74,000 clones, approximately 86% of them seen once, and the ten largest clones take 3% to 4%. This sample comprised peripheral blood, obtained before pregnancy. These receptors were taken from a female donor with multiple sclerosis, enrolled in a pregnancy study. Both conserved end residues are trimmed from each CDR3.

v_gene: TRBV2
CDR3aa: ASSELLGTANYGYT

v_gene: TRBV4-3
CDR3aa: ASSPIALGLRQGARAGELF

v_gene: TRBV29-1
CDR3aa: SVTGAEEKLF

v_gene: TRBV27
CDR3aa: ASSSIGTGPGELF

v_gene: TRBV27
CDR3aa: ASSSPGQQEKLF

v_gene: TRBV11-3
CDR3aa: ASSSHSGANVLT

v_gene: TRBV7-2
CDR3aa: ASSLSSGWGRDTQY

v_gene: TRBV4-1
CDR3aa: ASSQEAGEWYTEAF

v_gene: TRBV5-1
CDR3aa: ASSTMGGETTYTQY

v_gene: TRBV27
CDR3aa: ASSLGALNQPQH

v_gene: TRBV27
CDR3aa: ASSLSLNQPQH

v_gene: TRBV30
CDR3aa: AWSAGGAYEQY

v_gene: TRBV5-1
CDR3aa: ASSQRQGWTEAF

v_gene: TRBV10-3
CDR3aa: AISESWQGALNYGYT

v_gene: TRBV10-3
CDR3aa: AISGGQGSAGELF

v_gene: TRBV7-3
CDR3aa: ASSTPSGGNNEQF

v_gene: TRBV19
CDR3aa: ASYQGRRGGYT

v_gene: TRBV18
CDR3aa: ASSRYDTGDSYEQY

v_gene: TRBV18
CDR3aa: ASSPHPGQGFPTYEQY

v_gene: TRBV5-6
CDR3aa: ASRQYSLLYGYT

v_gene: TRBV19
CDR3aa: ASGPGLTNGYT

v_gene: TRBV10-3
CDR3aa: AIQWGGPRTEAF

v_gene: TRBV5-1
CDR3aa: ASSLLTSGRALTRNEQF

v_gene: TRBV7-2
CDR3aa: ASSREGLGYGYT

v_gene: TRBV5-1
CDR3aa: ASGTAQGGANEQF

v_gene: TRBV5-1
CDR3aa: ASSLVGLAGVQGTDTQY

v_gene: TRBV5-1
CDR3aa: ASSLDGFIQY

v_gene: TRBV6-1
CDR3aa: ASSEWSGTGVVKTQY

v_gene: TRBV30
CDR3aa: AWSATDTQY

v_gene: TRBV18
CDR3aa: ASSPLGGGSRFSYEQY

v_gene: TRBV4-1
CDR3aa: ASSPQSSGRETQY

v_gene: TRBV6-4
CDR3aa: ASSAGGELF

v_gene: TRBV7-9
CDR3aa: ASSPQFTDTQY

v_gene: TRBV9
CDR3aa: ASSVGAGITDTQY

v_gene: TRBV19
CDR3aa: ASSSRGTGIGYT

v_gene: TRBV9
CDR3aa: ASSVDTNRYEQY

v_gene: TRBV6-5
CDR3aa: ASSSPGQTYEQY

v_gene: TRBV2
CDR3aa: ASRTTRGVYEQY

v_gene: TRBV7-6
CDR3aa: ASSLLAGSYNEQF

v_gene: TRBV4-2
CDR3aa: ASSHPSRGRGRQGYT

v_gene: TRBV6-5
CDR3aa: ASSYSFEGDVGT

v_gene: TRBV29-1
CDR3aa: SVEGLAGNEQF

v_gene: TRBV2
CDR3aa: ASMNTRDSKTYEQY

v_gene: TRBV2
CDR3aa: ASTGPSGATDTQY

v_gene: TRBV9
CDR3aa: ASSAHPSGAEGYT

v_gene: TRBV6-6
CDR3aa: ASSYADREKGGYT